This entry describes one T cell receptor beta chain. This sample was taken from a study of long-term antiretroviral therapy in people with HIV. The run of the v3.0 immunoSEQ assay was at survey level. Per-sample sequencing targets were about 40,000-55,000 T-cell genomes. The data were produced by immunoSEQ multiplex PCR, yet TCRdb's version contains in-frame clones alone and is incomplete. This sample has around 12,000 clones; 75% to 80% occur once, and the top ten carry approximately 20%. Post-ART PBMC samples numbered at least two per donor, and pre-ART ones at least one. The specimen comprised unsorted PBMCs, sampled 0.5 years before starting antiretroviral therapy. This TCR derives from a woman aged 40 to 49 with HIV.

The CDR3 bases are TGTGCCAGCAGTGAATTCCGGCAGGGCGACTACGAGCAGTACTTC. As protein: CASSEFRQGDYEQYF. The chain uses TRBV2 and TRBJ2-7; perhaps TRBD1 as D (5 bases). Germline assignment: CDR1 SNHLY and CDR2 FYNNEI. This CDR3 has 15 residues. V was clipped by 2 bases and J by 3 bases, with 14 bases between them.